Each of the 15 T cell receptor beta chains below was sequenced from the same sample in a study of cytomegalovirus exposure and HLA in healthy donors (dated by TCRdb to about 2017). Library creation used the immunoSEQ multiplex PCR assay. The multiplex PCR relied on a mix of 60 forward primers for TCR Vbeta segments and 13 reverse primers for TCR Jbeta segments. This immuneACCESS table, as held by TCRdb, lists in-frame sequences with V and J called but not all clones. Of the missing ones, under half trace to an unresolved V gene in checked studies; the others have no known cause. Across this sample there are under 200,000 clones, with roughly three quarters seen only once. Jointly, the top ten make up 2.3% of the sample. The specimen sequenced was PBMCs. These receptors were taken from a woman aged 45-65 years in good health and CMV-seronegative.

The CDR3, as DNA: TGTGCCAGCAGCTCAGACAGGGGGCGGAACACCGGGGAGCTGTTTTTT. As protein: CASSSDRGRNTGELFF. V is TRBV7-9 and J is TRBJ2-2; 10 bases map to TRBD1. Germline loops: CDR1 SEHNR, CDR2 FQNEAQ (reference sequence). Trimming took 4 bases from V and 1 from J; bases not matched to a gene: 3. The CDR3 covers 16 residues.

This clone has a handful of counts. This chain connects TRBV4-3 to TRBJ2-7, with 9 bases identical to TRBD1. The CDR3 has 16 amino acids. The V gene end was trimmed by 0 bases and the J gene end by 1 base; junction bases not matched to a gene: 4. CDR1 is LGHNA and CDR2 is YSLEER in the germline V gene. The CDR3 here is CASSQELTGGSYEQYF. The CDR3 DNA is TGCGCCAGCAGCCAAGAATTGACAGGGGGTTCCTACGAGCAGTACTTC.

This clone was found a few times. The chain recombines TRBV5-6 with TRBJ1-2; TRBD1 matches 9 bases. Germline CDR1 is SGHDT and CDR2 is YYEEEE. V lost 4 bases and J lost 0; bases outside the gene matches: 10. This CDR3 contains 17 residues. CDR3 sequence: CASSTSGTGMANYGYTF. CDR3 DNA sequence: TGTGCCAGCAGCACCTCCGGGACAGGGATGGCTAACTATGGCTACACCTTC.

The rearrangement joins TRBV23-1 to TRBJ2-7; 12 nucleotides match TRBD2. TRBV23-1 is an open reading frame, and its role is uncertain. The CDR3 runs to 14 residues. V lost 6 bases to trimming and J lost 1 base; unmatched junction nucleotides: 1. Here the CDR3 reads CASRGTSGSYEQYF. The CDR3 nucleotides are TGCGCCAGCAGGGGGACTAGCGGGTCCTACGAGCAGTACTTC.

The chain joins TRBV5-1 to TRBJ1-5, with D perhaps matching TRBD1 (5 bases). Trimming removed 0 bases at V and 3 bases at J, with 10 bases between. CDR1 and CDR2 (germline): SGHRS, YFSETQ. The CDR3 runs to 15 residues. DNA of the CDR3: TGCGCCAGCAGCTTGGGTCAGGGCTACAATCAGCCCCAGCATTTT. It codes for CASSLGQGYNQPQHF.

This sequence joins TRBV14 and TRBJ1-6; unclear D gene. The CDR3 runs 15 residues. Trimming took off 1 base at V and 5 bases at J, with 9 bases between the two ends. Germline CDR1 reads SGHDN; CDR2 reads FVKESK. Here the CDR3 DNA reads TGTGCCAGCAGCCAAGTAGCGGGAAATAATTCACCCCTCCACTTT. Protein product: CASSQVAGNNSPLHF.

The CDR3 DNA reads as TGCGCCAGCAGCCAGACCCCGCTCCTTGGCGGAGAGACCCAGTACTTC. Its protein product is CASSQTPLLGGETQYF. The chain couples TRBV4-3 to TRBJ2-5; D remains unclear. The germline V gene has CDR1 LGHNA and CDR2 YSLEER. Deletions cut 3 bases from V and 4 bases from J, with 18 bases between. This CDR3 contains 16 residues.

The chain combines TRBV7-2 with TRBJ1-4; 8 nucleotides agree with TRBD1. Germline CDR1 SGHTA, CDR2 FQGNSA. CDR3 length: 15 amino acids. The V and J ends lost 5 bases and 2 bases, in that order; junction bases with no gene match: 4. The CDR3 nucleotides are TGTGCCAGCAGCCCCAGACAGGGGACTAATGAAAAACTGTTTTTT. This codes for CASSPRQGTNEKLFF.

Written as DNA, the CDR3 is TGTGCCAGCAGAGGGACAGGGGCCAATCAGCCCCAGCATTTT. This sequence encodes CASRGTGANQPQHF. This rearrangement joins TRBV6-6 to TRBJ1-5, with 10 bases aligning to TRBD1. The CDR3 extends over 14 amino acids. V lost 6 bases to trimming and J lost 3 bases; unmatched junction nucleotides: 2. Per the germline V gene, CDR1 is MNHNY and CDR2 is SVGAGI (reference sequence).

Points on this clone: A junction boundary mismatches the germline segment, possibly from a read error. The CDR3 sequence: CSSSLEPEPTNEKLFF. DNA of the CDR3: TGTTCCAGCAGCTTAGAGCCGGAGCCGACTAATGAAAAACTGTTTTTT. The chain is built from TRBV7-9 and TRBJ1-4, with D unclear. The CDR3 has 16 amino acids. Germline V gene data show CDR1 as SEHNR and CDR2 as FQNEAQ (reference sequence).

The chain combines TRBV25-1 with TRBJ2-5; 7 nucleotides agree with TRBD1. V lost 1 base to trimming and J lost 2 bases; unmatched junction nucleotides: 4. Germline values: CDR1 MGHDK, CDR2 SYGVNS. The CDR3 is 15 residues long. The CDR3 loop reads CASSEFGRGQETQYF. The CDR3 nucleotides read TGTGCCAGCAGTGAATTTGGCAGGGGGCAAGAGACCCAGTACTTC.

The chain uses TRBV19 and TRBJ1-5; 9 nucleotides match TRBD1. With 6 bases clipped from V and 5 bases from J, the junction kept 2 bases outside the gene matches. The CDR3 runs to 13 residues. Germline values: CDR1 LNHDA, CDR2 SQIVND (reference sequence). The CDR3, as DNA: TGTGCCAGTAGCGGACAGGGGTATCAGCCCCAGCATTTT. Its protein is CASSGQGYQPQHF.

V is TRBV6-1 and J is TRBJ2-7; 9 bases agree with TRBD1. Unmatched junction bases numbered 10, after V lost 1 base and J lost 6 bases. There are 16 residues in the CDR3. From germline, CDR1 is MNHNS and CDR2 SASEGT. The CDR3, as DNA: TGTGCCAGCAGTGAAGTCGTGGACAGGGGCATCGGCGAGCAGTACTTC. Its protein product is CASSEVVDRGIGEQYF.

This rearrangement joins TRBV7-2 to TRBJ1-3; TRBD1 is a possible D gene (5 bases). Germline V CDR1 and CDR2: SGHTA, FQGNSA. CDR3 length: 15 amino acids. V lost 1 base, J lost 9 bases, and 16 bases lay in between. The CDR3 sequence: CASSLGPHLGGTIYF. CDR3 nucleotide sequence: TGTGCCAGCAGCTTAGGTCCTCACCTCGGGGGCACCATATATTTT. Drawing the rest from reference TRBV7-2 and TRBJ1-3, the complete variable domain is GAGVSQSPSNKVTEKGKDVELRCDPISGHTALYWYRQSLGQGLEFLIYFQGNSAPDKSGLPSDRFSAERTGGSVSTLTIQRTQQEDSAVYLCASSLGPHLGGTIYFGEGSWLTVV.

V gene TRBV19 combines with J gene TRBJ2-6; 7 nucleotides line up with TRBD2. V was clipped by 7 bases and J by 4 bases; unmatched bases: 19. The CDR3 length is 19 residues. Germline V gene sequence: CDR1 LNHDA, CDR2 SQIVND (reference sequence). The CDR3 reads CASNSPRGTGGSGANVLTF. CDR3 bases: TGTGCCAGTAACTCCCCACGCGGGACGGGGGGTTCCGGGGCCAACGTCCTGACTTTC.